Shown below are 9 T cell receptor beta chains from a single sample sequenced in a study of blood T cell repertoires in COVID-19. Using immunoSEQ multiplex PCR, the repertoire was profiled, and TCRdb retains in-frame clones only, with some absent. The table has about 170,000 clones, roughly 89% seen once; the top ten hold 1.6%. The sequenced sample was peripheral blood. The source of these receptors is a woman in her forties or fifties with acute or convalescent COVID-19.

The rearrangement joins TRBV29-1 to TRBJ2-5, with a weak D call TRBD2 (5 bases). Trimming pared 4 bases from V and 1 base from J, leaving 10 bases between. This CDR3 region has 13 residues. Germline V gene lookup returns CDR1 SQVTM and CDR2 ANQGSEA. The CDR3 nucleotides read TGCAGCGTTGCGAGGCGGGCCCAAGAGACCCAGTACTTC. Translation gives CSVARRAQETQYF. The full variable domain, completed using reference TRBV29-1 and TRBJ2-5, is SAVISQKPSRDICQRGTSLTIQCQVDSQVTMMFWYRQQPGQSLTLIATANQGSEATYESGFVIDKFPISRPNLTFSTLTVSNMSPEDSSIYLCSVARRAQETQYFGPGTRLLVL.

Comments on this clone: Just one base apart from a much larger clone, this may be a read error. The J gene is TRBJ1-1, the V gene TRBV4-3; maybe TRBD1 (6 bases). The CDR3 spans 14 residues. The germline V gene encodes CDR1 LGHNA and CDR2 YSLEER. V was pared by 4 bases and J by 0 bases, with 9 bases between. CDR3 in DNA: TGCGCCAGCAGCCTCGGACAGATGAACACTGAAGCTTTCTTT. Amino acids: CASSLGQMNTEAFF.

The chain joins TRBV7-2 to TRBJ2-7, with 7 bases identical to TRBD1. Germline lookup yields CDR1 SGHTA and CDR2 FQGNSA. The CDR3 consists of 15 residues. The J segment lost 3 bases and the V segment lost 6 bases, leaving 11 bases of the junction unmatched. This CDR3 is CASSSRGPKDYEQYF. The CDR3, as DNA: TGTGCCAGCAGTTCGAGGGGGCCAAAGGACTACGAGCAGTACTTC.

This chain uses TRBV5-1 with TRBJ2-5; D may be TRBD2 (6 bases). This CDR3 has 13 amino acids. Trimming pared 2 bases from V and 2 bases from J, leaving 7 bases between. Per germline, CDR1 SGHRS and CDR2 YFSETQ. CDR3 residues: CASSFGLQETQYF. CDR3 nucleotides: TGCGCCAGCAGCTTTGGACTACAAGAGACCCAGTACTTC.

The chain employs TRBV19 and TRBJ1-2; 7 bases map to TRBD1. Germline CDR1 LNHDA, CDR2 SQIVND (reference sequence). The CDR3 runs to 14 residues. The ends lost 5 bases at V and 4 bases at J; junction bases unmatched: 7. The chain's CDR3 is CASSSDRRLYGYTF. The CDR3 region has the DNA TGTGCCAGTAGTTCGGACAGGCGCCTCTATGGCTACACCTTC.

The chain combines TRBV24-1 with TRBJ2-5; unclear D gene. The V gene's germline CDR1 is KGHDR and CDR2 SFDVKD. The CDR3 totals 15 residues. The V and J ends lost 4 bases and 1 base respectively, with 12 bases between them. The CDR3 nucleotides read TGTGCCACCAGTGACCCCACATCCTTCCAAGAGACCCAGTACTTC. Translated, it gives CATSDPTSFQETQYF.

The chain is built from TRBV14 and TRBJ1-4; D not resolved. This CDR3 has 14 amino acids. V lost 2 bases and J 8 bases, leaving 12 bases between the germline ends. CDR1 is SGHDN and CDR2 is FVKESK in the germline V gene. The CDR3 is CASSQRTGGEKLFF. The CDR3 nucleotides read TGTGCCAGCAGCCAACGAACCGGAGGGGAAAAACTGTTTTTT.

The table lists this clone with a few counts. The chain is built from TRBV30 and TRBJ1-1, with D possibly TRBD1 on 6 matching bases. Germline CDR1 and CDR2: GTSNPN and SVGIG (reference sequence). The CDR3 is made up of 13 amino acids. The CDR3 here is CALQGSGNTEAFF. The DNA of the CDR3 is TGTGCTTTACAGGGAAGTGGGAACACTGAAGCTTTCTTT.

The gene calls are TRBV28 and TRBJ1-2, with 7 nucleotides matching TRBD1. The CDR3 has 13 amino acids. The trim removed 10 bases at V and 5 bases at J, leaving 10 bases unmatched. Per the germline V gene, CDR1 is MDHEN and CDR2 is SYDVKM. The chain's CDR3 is CAINPSGGYGYTF. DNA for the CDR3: TGTGCCATCAATCCTTCAGGGGGATATGGCTACACCTTC.